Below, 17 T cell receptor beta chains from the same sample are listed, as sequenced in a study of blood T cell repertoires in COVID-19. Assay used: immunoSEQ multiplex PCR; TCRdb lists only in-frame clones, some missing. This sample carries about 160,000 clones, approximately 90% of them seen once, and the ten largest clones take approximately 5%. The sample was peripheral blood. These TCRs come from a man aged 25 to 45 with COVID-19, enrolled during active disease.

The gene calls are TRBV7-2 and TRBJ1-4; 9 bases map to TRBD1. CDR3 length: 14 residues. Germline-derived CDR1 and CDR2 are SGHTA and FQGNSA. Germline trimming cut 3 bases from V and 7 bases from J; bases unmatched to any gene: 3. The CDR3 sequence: CASSFGQGIEKLFF. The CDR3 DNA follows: TGTGCCAGCAGCTTCGGACAGGGGATTGAAAAACTGTTTTTT.

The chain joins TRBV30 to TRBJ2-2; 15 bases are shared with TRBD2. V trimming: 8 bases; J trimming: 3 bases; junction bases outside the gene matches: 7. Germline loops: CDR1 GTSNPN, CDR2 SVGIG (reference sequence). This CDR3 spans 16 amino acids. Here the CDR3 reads CATRTSGRADTGELFF. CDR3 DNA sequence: TGTGCCACCAGGACTAGCGGGAGGGCTGACACCGGGGAGCTGTTTTTT.

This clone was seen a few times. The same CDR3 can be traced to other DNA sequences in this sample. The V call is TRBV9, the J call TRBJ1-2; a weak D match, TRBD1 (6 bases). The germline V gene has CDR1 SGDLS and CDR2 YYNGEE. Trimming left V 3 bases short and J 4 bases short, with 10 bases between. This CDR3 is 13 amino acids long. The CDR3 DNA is TGTGCCAGCAGCGCGGGACAAATCTATGGCTACACCTTC. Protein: CASSAGQIYGYTF.

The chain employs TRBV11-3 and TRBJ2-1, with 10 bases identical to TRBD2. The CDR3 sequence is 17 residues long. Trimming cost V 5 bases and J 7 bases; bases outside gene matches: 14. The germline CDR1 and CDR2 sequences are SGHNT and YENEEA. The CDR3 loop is CASSHPPEREGLNEQFF. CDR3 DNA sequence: TGTGCCAGCAGCCACCCCCCGGAGCGGGAGGGCCTAAATGAGCAGTTCTTC.

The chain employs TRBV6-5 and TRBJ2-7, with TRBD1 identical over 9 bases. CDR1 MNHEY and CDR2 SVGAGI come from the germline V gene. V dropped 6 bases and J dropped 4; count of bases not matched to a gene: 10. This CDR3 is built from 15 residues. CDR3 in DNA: TGTGCCAGCAGACGCTCCGGGACAGGGTTGTACGAGCAGTACTTC. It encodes CASRRSGTGLYEQYF.

Here the CDR3 reads CASSSRGDYTF. As DNA, the CDR3 is TGTGCCAGCAGCTCCCGGGGGGACTACACCTTC. V and J are TRBV5-6 and TRBJ1-2; maybe TRBD1 (5 bases). The CDR3 covers 11 residues. The germline CDR1 and CDR2 sequences are SGHDT and YYEEEE. Trimming shortened V by 3 bases and J by 10 bases, and 10 bases separated the two germline ends.

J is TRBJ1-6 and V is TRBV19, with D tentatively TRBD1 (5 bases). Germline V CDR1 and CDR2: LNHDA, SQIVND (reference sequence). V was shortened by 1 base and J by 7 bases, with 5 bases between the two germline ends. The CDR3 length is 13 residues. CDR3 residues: CASSIGGNSPLHF. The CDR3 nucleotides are TGTGCCAGTAGTATAGGGGGCAATTCACCCCTCCACTTT.

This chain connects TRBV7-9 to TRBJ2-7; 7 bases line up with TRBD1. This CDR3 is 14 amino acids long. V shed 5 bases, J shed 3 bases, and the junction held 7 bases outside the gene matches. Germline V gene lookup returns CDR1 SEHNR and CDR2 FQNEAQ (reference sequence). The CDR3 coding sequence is TGTGCCAGCAGCCTGGGACAGTCGAGCTACGAGCAGTACTTC. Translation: CASSLGQSSYEQYF.

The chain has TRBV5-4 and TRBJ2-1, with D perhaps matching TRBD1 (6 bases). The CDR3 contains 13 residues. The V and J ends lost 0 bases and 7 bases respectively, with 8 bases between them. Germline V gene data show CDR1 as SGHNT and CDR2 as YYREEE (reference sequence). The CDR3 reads CASSLVGANEQFF. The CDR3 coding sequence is TGTGCCAGCAGCTTGGTGGGGGCGAATGAGCAGTTCTTC.

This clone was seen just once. This CDR3 reads CASSPQATVNTEAFF. The CDR3 region has the DNA TGTGCCAGCAGCCCACAGGCCACTGTGAACACTGAAGCTTTCTTT. The genes are TRBV5-5 and TRBJ1-1, with D perhaps TRBD1 (5 bases). Trimming removed 4 bases from V and 0 bases from J, with 13 bases in between. The CDR3 spans 15 residues. Looked up from germline, CDR1 is SGHKS and CDR2 is YYEKEE (reference sequence).

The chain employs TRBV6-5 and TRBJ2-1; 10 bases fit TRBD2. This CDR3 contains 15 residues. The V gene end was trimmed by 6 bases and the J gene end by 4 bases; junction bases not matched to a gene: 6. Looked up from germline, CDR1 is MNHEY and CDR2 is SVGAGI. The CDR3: CASSQGLAVYNEQFF. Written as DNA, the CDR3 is TGTGCCAGCAGCCAAGGACTAGCGGTATACAATGAGCAGTTCTTC.

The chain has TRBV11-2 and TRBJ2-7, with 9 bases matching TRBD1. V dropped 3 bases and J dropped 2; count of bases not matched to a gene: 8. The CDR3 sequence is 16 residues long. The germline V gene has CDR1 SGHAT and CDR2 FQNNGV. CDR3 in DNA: TGTGCCAGCAGCTTCCTTGGACAGGGGTACCCCTACGAGCAGTACTTC. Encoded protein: CASSFLGQGYPYEQYF. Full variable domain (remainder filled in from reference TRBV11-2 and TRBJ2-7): EAGVAQSPRYKIIEKRQSVAFWCNPISGHATLYWYQQILGQGPKLLIQFQNNGVVDDSQLPKDRFSAERLKGVDSTLKIQPAKLEDSAVYLCASSFLGQGYPYEQYFGPGTRLTVT.

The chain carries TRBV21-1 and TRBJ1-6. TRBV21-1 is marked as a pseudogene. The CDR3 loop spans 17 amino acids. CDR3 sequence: CASSKRVRESYNSPLHF. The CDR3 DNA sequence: TGTGCCAGCAGCAAAAGGGTAAGGGAGTCCTATAATTCACCCCTCCACTTT.

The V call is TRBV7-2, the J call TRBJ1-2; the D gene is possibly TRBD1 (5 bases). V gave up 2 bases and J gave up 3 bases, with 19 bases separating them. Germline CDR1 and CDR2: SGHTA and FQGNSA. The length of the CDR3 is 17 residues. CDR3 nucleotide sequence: TGTGCCAGCAGCTTAATGGCCGGGACCCCGGGAGACTATGGCTACACCTTC. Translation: CASSLMAGTPGDYGYTF.

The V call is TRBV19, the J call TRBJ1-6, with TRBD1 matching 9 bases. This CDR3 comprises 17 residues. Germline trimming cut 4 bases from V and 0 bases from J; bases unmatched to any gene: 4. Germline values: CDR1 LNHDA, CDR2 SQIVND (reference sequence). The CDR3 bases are TGTGCCAGTAGTACCGGGACAGGGAGCTCCTATAATTCACCCCTCCACTTT. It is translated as CASSTGTGSSYNSPLHF.

The CDR3 nucleotides read TGTGCCAGCTCACCATTACAGGGGGACCGCGAGCAGTACTTC. This gives the protein CASSPLQGDREQYF. V is TRBV18 and J is TRBJ2-7, with TRBD1 matching 8 bases. This CDR3 is 14 amino acids long. Per the germline V gene, CDR1 is KGHSH and CDR2 is LQKENI. V lost 2 bases and J lost 6; bases outside the gene matches: 6.

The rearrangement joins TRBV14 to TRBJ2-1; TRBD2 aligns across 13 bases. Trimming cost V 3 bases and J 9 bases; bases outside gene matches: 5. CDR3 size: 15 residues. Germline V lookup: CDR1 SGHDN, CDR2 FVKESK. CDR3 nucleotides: TGTGCCAGCAGCCAGGGGACTAGCGGGACGGGTGAGCAGTTCTTC. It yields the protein CASSQGTSGTGEQFF.